This TCR beta chain was identified during a study of OX40 agonist ivuxolimab in advanced cancers. The wider study: All patients had ivuxolimab intravenously every 2 weeks at 0.01 to 10 mg/kg.

The CDR3 runs 13 residues. V was cut by 8 bases and J by 7 bases, with 15 bases left in between. Per the germline V gene, CDR1 is MNHNS and CDR2 is SASEGT. Only in-frame clones appear in the TCRdb table, and some are missing; sequencing was by immunoSEQ multiplex PCR. The table has roughly 77,000 clones, approximately 92% seen once; the top ten hold around 0.64%. Sequencing used CD4+ or CD8+ T cells sorted from blood, obtained in a trial of the OX40 agonist ivuxolimab. The V gene is TRBV6-1, the J gene TRBJ1-5; weak D call: TRBD1 (6 bases). The clonotype was recovered from an adult with an advanced solid tumor such as melanoma, head and neck, liver or kidney cancer. The CDR3 loop reads CASGGGWDQPQHF. In DNA form, the CDR3 reads TGTGCCAGCGGAGGGGGGTGGGACCAGCCCCAGCATTTT.